Listed below are T cell receptor beta chains from one sample, sequenced in a study of blood T cell repertoires in COVID-19. The method was immunoSEQ multiplex PCR; TCRdb's version includes in-frame clones alone and lacks a portion of them. The sample holds 200,000 to 300,000 clones, approximately 80% seen once. Sequencing was performed on peripheral blood. These receptors originate from a man aged 60 to 69 with acute or convalescent COVID-19. The CDR3 runs from the conserved cysteine through the conserved F or W. Each record gives: clone size, D gene, V gene, J gene, CDR3 DNA, CDR3 protein. D genes are given only for firm matches. Clone size is stated in some rows and not others, as once, few, many or a class when expanded.

once	TRBD1	TRBV5-1	TRBJ2-1	TGCGCCAGCAGCTTCACAGGGGGCTTTTACAATGAGCAGTTCTTC	CASSFTGGFYNEQFF
.	TRBD1	TRBV7-9	TRBJ1-2	TGTGCCAGCAGTATGGGACAGGGGGCGTATGGCTACACCTTC	CASSMGQGAYGYTF
.	.	TRBV30	TRBJ2-1	TGTGCCTGGAGCCCGGGAGTTGACAATGAGCAGTTCTTC	CAWSPGVDNEQFF
.	TRBD1	TRBV7-8	TRBJ1-2	TGTGCCAGCAGCCCCCGGACAGGGGGCGGACGAGGCTACACCTTC	CASSPRTGGGRGYTF
.	TRBD2	TRBV5-6	TRBJ2-1	TGTGCCAGCAGCTTACTAGCGGGAGCAAGTGAGCAGTTCTTC	CASSLLAGASEQFF
.	.	TRBV21-1	TRBJ1-2	TGTGCCAGCAGCAAAGCGCTACAGGGGGCAGTCCATGGCTACACCTTC	CASSKALQGAVHGYTF
.	.	TRBV1	TRBJ2-1	TGCACCAGCAGCCACAGCGGGGGGAACAATGAGCAGTTCTTC	CTSSHSGGNNEQFF
.	.	TRBV7-8	TRBJ1-1	TGTGCCAGCAGCTTCACGGGACTCCGGAACACTGAAGCTTTCTTT	CASSFTGLRNTEAFF
.	.	TRBV28	TRBJ2-3	TGTGCCAGCAGTTCCTTTCTCATTAGCGGCGATACGCAGTATTTT	CASSSFLISGDTQYF
.	.	TRBV29-1	TRBJ1-1	TGCAGCGTACAGGGATTACCCTCACCAAACACTGAAGCTTTCTTT	CSVQGLPSPNTEAFF
once	TRBD2	TRBV6-5	TRBJ2-7	TGTGCCAGCAGTAGCGGGGGGACCTCCTACGAGCAGTACTTC	CASSSGGTSYEQYF
.	.	TRBV6-5	TRBJ2-1	TGTGCCAGCAGTTACTCTCCGCGGGTTCCTTACAATGAGCAGTTCTTC	CASSYSPRVPYNEQFF
.	.	TRBV24-1	TRBJ1-2	TGTGCCACCAGTGACCCACCCGGGTCCTACGACCTGTATGGCTACACCTTC	CATSDPPGSYDLYGYTF
once	.	TRBV5-8	TRBJ2-7	TGTGCCAGCAGCTTGGTATACGAGCAGTACTTC	CASSLVYEQYF
.	.	TRBV15	TRBJ1-1	TGTGCCACCAGCAGAGTTCAAATGAACACTGAAGCTTTCTTT	CATSRVQMNTEAFF
.	.	TRBV4-1	TRBJ1-5	TGCGCCAGCAGCCAGGACGACGGGGGTAATCAGCCCCAGCATTTT	CASSQDDGGNQPQHF
.	.	TRBV5-8	TRBJ2-5	TGTGCCAGCAGCTTCGCCTCCGCCGGAGAGACCCAGTACTTC	CASSFASAGETQYF
.	TRBD2	TRBV18	TRBJ2-3	TGTGCCAGCTCAGATCCAGCTCCGGGACTAGCGGCAGATACGCAGTATTTT	CASSDPAPGLAADTQYF
.	TRBD1	TRBV5-8	TRBJ1-5	TGTGCCAGCAGCCAGGGGGTAGTTGAAGGCAATCAGCCCCAGCATTTT	CASSQGVVEGNQPQHF
.	TRBD1	TRBV4-1	TRBJ2-7	TGCGCCAGCAGCCAACCCGGGACAGGGGTATACGAGCAGTACTTC	CASSQPGTGVYEQYF
.	.	TRBV6-2/TRBV6-3	TRBJ2-7	TGTGCCAGCAGTCGACAGGTCGACTACGAGCAGTACTTC	CASSRQVDYEQYF